A selection of T cell receptor beta chains follows, all from one sample in a study of cytomegalovirus exposure and HLA in healthy donors. The method was immunoSEQ multiplex PCR; TCRdb's version includes in-frame clones alone and lacks a portion of them. The table records approximately 81,000 clones, just under 95% of them present only once. The source material was PBMCs. These receptors all stem from a man aged 18-30 years in good health and CMV-seronegative. The conserved cysteine and the conserved F or W are not part of the CDR3 here. The D gene is left open where the match is weak.

TRBV27 | TRBD1 | ASSLGQGPYGYT
TRBV4-3 | . | ASSQAGGSGNTIY
TRBV4-2 | TRBD1 | ASSHPDRLDQPQH
TRBV7-9 | . | ASAAGGLYGYT
TRBV5-4 | TRBD1 | ASSPGQGGYGYT
TRBV19 | . | ASNPGGSNQPQH
TRBV6-5 | . | ASREQGTGELF
TRBV11-3 | TRBD1 | ASSLGTGLYGYT
TRBV6-5 | . | ASSYFTLAGETQY
TRBV27 | . | ASSLARVGQPQH
TRBV4-1 | . | ASSQDVVRGSYNEQF
TRBV7-2 | TRBD2 | ASSLLIGRLASSEQF
TRBV5-6 | . | ASSLGQFNYGYT
TRBV5-4 | . | ASSLKEGYEQY
TRBV19 | . | ASSIAGYEQY
TRBV2 | . | ASSAPFQSLQY
TRBV23-1 | . | ASSRSPGHQIYGYT